These 20 T cell receptor beta chains were sequenced from one sample in a study of blood T cell repertoires in COVID-19. This table comes from immunoSEQ multiplex PCR, and its TCRdb copy is limited to in-frame clones, with some not included. The sample consists of tens of thousands of clones, 80% to 90% of them appearing once. The specimen was peripheral blood. The source is a woman between 55 and 75 years old with COVID-19, enrolled during active disease.

This clone occurred a few times. The chain employs TRBV5-1 and TRBJ2-7; 8 positions match TRBD1. CDR3 length: 14 residues. Germline loops: CDR1 SGHRS, CDR2 YFSETQ. Germline trimming cut 4 bases from V and 6 bases from J; bases unmatched to any gene: 9. CDR3: CASSIGQGLGEQYF. The CDR3 DNA reads as TGCGCCAGCAGCATAGGACAGGGTTTGGGCGAGCAGTACTTC. The whole variable domain, remainder taken from reference TRBV5-1 and TRBJ2-7, is KAGVTQTPRYLIKTRGQQVTLSCSPISGHRSVSWYQQTPGQGLQFLFEYFSETQRNKGNFPGRFSGRQFSNSRSEMNVSTLELGDSALYLCASSIGQGLGEQYFGPGTRLTVT.

The chain has TRBV7-9 and TRBJ2-7; TRBD2 aligns across 13 bases. Looked up from germline, CDR1 is SEHNR and CDR2 is FQNEAQ (reference sequence). This CDR3 is built from 15 residues. V lost 4 bases, J lost 4 bases, and 4 bases stayed unmatched. CDR3 in amino acids: CASSYRTSGSYEQYF. CDR3 bases: TGTGCCAGCAGCTATCGGACTAGCGGGAGTTACGAGCAGTACTTC.

This clone was observed a single time. The genes are TRBV19 and TRBJ1-2, with D perhaps matching TRBD1 (6 bases). Germline V gene data show CDR1 as LNHDA and CDR2 as SQIVND (reference sequence). V was cut by 4 bases and J by 4 bases, with 16 bases left in between. CDR3 length equals 15 residues. CDR3 residues: CASSNRQATFYGYTF. The CDR3 DNA reads TGTGCCAGTAGTAACCGACAGGCCACCTTCTATGGCTACACCTTC.

The chain recombines TRBV2 with TRBJ2-1, with 7 bases matching TRBD1. V was clipped by 6 bases and J by 4 bases; unmatched bases: 6. The CDR3 consists of 14 residues. Germline lookup yields CDR1 SNHLY and CDR2 FYNNEI. CDR3 loop: CASSLQGIYNEQFF. The DNA of the CDR3 is TGTGCCAGCAGCTTACAGGGGATTTACAATGAGCAGTTCTTC.

This clone has a single count. J is TRBJ2-7 and V is TRBV5-6; 8 nucleotides align to TRBD1. The CDR3 sequence is 17 residues long. After removal of 1 base from V and 3 bases from J, the junction contained 12 bases not matched to a gene. CDR1 SGHDT and CDR2 YYEEEE come from the germline V gene. CDR3 DNA sequence: TGTGCCAGCAGCTTGTGGGGCAGGGGGCAATTCCGCTACGAGCAGTACTTC. This gives the protein CASSLWGRGQFRYEQYF.

This clone occurred once. The V and J genes are TRBV27 and TRBJ1-2, with 8 nucleotides matching TRBD1. The CDR3 has 14 residues. Germline CDR1 is MNHEY and CDR2 is SMNVEV (reference sequence). The junction had 8 bases not matched to a gene; V was cut back by 6 bases and J by 5 bases. The CDR3 region is CASSPLDREYGYTF. CDR3 sequence (DNA): TGTGCCAGCAGCCCTTTGGACAGGGAGTATGGCTACACCTTC.

The CDR3 region is CASSQVLAGAEQYF. DNA for the CDR3: TGTGCCAGCAGCCAGGTACTAGCGGGAGCCGAGCAGTACTTC. The V gene is TRBV3-1 (or the pseudogene TRBV3-2), the J gene TRBJ2-7; TRBD2 agrees at 11 bases. V dropped 3 bases and J dropped 6; count of bases not matched to a gene: 4. Germline V CDR1 and CDR2: LGHDT, YNNKEL (reference sequence). The CDR3 is made up of 14 amino acids.

The chain is built from TRBV29-1 and TRBJ2-7; D is possibly TRBD1 (6 bases). Germline CDR1 reads SQVTM; CDR2 reads ANQGSEA. V lost 5 bases and J 2 bases, leaving 16 bases between the germline ends. The CDR3 has 14 residues. CDR3 loop: CSVRSQGPTYEQYF. DNA for the CDR3: TGCAGCGTTCGGTCACAGGGACCAACCTACGAGCAGTACTTC.

The J gene is TRBJ1-2, the V gene TRBV28, with a weak D call TRBD1 (6 bases). Trimming shortened V by 6 bases and J by 4 bases, and 9 bases separated the two germline ends. Germline V CDR1 and CDR2: MDHEN, SYDVKM. The CDR3 extends over 12 amino acids. This CDR3 is CASSRTVYGYTF. For the CDR3, the DNA is TGTGCCAGCAGCAGGACAGTCTATGGCTACACCTTC.

The chain joins TRBV6-6 to TRBJ2-7; a weak D match, TRBD2 (6 bases). Between the trimmed V and J ends, which lost 10 bases and 3 bases, there was a span of 19 bases. The CDR3 is made up of 14 amino acids. Germline V lookup: CDR1 MNHNY, CDR2 SVGAGI (reference sequence). CDR3 residues: CATEFRGFYYEQYF. Written as DNA, the CDR3 is TGTGCCACCGAGTTTCGGGGGTTCTACTACGAGCAGTACTTC.

This chain links TRBV5-5 with TRBJ1-4, with TRBD1 matching 9 bases. CDR1 SGHKS and CDR2 YYEKEE come from the germline V gene (reference sequence). With 4 bases clipped from V and 8 bases from J, the junction kept 12 bases outside the gene matches. The CDR3 has 16 residues. The CDR3 nucleotides read TGTGCCAGCAGCGGGCGGGGACAGGGAACGATAGAAAAACTGTTTTTT. Its translation: CASSGRGQGTIEKLFF.

This clone was found once. The gene calls are TRBV2 and TRBJ1-2; possibly TRBD1 for D (6 bases). Between the trimmed V and J ends, which lost 6 bases and 7 bases, there was a span of 18 bases. The CDR3 runs to 14 residues. Germline V gene lookup returns CDR1 SNHLY and CDR2 FYNNEI. DNA of the CDR3: TGTGCCAGCAGATTCCGGGGCAGGGGTGCTGGCTACACCTTC. Translated: CASRFRGRGAGYTF.

The table lists this clone with a few counts. The rearrangement uses TRBV18 and TRBJ1-2; TRBD1 is a possible D gene (5 bases). The CDR3 is 14 residues long. Trimming took off 0 bases at V and 4 bases at J, with 9 bases between the two ends. Germline assignment: CDR1 KGHSH and CDR2 LQKENI. The CDR3 DNA reads as TGTGCCAGCTCACCACCGTCAGACAGCTATGGCTACACCTTC. This gives the protein CASSPPSDSYGYTF. Combining the CDR3 with reference TRBV18 and TRBJ1-2 gives the whole variable domain NAGVMQNPRHLVRRRGQEARLRCSPMKGHSHVYWYRQLPEEGLKFMVYLQKENIIDESGMPKERFSAEFPKEGPSILRIQQVVRGDSAAYFCASSPPSDSYGYTFGSGTRLTVV.

The chain carries TRBV11-2 and TRBJ1-2; D is unclear. Germline V CDR1 and CDR2: SGHAT, FQNNGV. The CDR3 is 14 amino acids. The V and J ends lost 3 bases and 0 bases respectively, with 8 bases between them. CDR3 loop: CASSFRRANYGYTF. DNA of the CDR3: TGTGCCAGCAGCTTTCGACGGGCTAACTATGGCTACACCTTC.

V gene TRBV19 combines with J gene TRBJ2-1; TRBD2 matches 12 bases. Germline V lookup: CDR1 LNHDA, CDR2 SQIVND (reference sequence). The CDR3 totals 15 residues. Trimming took 6 bases from V and 4 from J; bases not matched to a gene: 4. Here the CDR3 DNA reads TGTGCCAGTAGGCAGACTAGCGGGAGTTACAATGAGCAGTTCTTC. It specifies CASRQTSGSYNEQFF.

The V gene is TRBV6-5, the J gene TRBJ1-1; no definite D call. Trimming removed 6 bases at V and 0 bases at J, with 11 bases between. The CDR3 covers 14 residues. Germline CDR1 reads MNHEY; CDR2 reads SVGAGI. CDR3 sequence: CASSTGSLNTEAFF. The CDR3 DNA follows: TGTGCCAGCAGCACGGGGAGCTTGAACACTGAAGCTTTCTTT.

J is TRBJ1-1 and V is TRBV5-4; the match to TRBD1 covers 8 bases. V was pared by 3 bases and J by 1 base, with 5 bases of the junction left unmatched. This CDR3 is built from 15 residues. Germline assignment: CDR1 SGHNT and CDR2 YYREEE (reference sequence). The CDR3 DNA reads TGTGCCAGCAGCTCAGACAGGGGTTCGAACACTGAAGCTTTCTTT. This gives the protein CASSSDRGSNTEAFF.

The chain joins TRBV19 to TRBJ2-1; 11 positions agree with TRBD2. The CDR3 consists of 16 residues. The V gene end was trimmed by 5 bases and the J gene end by 4 bases; junction bases not matched to a gene: 7. Per the germline V gene, CDR1 is LNHDA and CDR2 is SQIVND (reference sequence). The CDR3 nucleotides read TGTGCCAGTAGTGCGGACCTAGCGGGAGGTTACAATGAGCAGTTCTTC. Amino acid sequence: CASSADLAGGYNEQFF.

The rearrangement links TRBV5-4 to TRBJ2-7, with D perhaps TRBD1 (6 bases). The germline V gene encodes CDR1 SGHNT and CDR2 YYREEE (reference sequence). V lost 1 base to trimming and J lost 3 bases, with 14 bases between them. This CDR3 comprises 15 residues. The CDR3 reads CASSLTQGSLYEQYF. The DNA of the CDR3 is TGTGCCAGCAGCTTGACACAGGGATCCCTCTACGAGCAGTACTTC. Combining the CDR3 with reference TRBV5-4 and TRBJ2-7 gives the whole variable domain ETGVTQSPTHLIKTRGQQVTLRCSSQSGHNTVSWYQQALGQGPQFIFQYYREEENGRGNFPPRFSGLQFPNYSSELNVNALELDDSALYLCASSLTQGSLYEQYFGPGTRLTVT.

The chain recombines TRBV6-6 with TRBJ1-3, with 10 positions matching TRBD1. Unmatched junction bases numbered 12, after V lost 5 bases and J lost 2 bases. Looked up from germline, CDR1 is MNHNY and CDR2 is SVGAGI (reference sequence). The CDR3 runs 18 residues. The CDR3 bases are TGTGCCAGCAGTAGATCCGGGACAGGGGCGAAGGCTGGAAACACCATATATTTT. This codes for CASSRSGTGAKAGNTIYF.